The 27 T cell receptor beta chains below come from one sample, sequenced in a study of blood T cells in healthy people across ages (dated by TCRdb to the mid-2010s). Library generation was performed with 5' RACE. Reads for this sample came from an Illumina HiSeq 2500. A second PCR of roughly 7 to 11 cycles was performed with a sample-barcoded 5' primer and a J-beta primer mix. The raw public reads went through TCRdb reprocessing: fastp at Q25, MiXCR clone calling, in-frame beta chains kept. Duplicate CDR3 protein sequences are folded into a single record with the most common DNA and genes. The sample table shows 700,000 or so distinct CDR3 sequences, and approximately 40% are seen once. The top ten hold 30% of the sample. Sequencing was done on a sample of blood. Receptors were obtained from a man at least 80 years old in good health.

There are a few counts of this clonotype. This chain links TRBV6-1 with TRBJ2-5; D not certain. The germline gives CDR1 MNHNS, CDR2 SASEGT. Trimming took 4 bases from V and 1 from J, leaving 7 bases between them. This CDR3 is 13 amino acids long. The CDR3 DNA sequence: TGTGCCAGCAGTGTACTCGTCCAAGAGACCCAGTACTTC. Translating it yields CASSVLVQETQYF.

The V call is TRBV20-1, the J call TRBJ1-1, with a weak D call TRBD1 (5 bases). This CDR3 is 13 amino acids long. Trimming left V 0 bases short and J 7 bases short, with 12 bases between. Germline V gene data show CDR1 as DFQATT and CDR2 as SNEGSKA (reference sequence). CDR3: CSARDQRQIEAFF. CDR3 DNA sequence: TGCAGTGCTAGAGATCAAAGACAGATTGAAGCTTTCTTT.

The rearrangement links TRBV6-1 to TRBJ2-1; 9 nucleotides line up with TRBD2. TRBJ2-7 explains the end of the DNA better; the J call may be wrong. The CDR3 has 19 residues. Germline CDR1 reads MNHNS; CDR2 reads SASEGT. CDR3 sequence reads: CASRPRGSGSMVADNEQYF. The CDR3, as DNA: TGTGCCAGCAGACCTCGCGGTAGCGGGAGTATGGTGGCTGACAATGAGCAGTACTTC.

This sequence joins TRBV9 and TRBJ2-1, with 7 bases matching TRBD2. Germline V gene data show CDR1 as SGDLS and CDR2 as YYNGEE. The CDR3 spans 15 residues. The V segment lost 0 bases and the J segment 9 bases; nucleotides outside the gene matches: 9. The CDR3 nucleotides read TGTGCCAGCAGCGTAGTGGGGGGAGGGACCCTTGAGCAGTTCTTC. It specifies CASSVVGGGTLEQFF.

This clonotype was recorded once. The J gene is TRBJ2-3, the V gene TRBV27; tentatively, D is TRBD2 (6 bases). CDR3 length equals 14 residues. The ends were cut back, 4 bases at V and 0 bases at J, with 8 bases in the middle. In germline, CDR1 is MNHEY, CDR2 SMNVEV (reference sequence). CDR3 in amino acids: CASSWDSSTDTQYF. CDR3 coding DNA: TGTGCCAGCAGTTGGGACTCCAGCACAGATACGCAGTATTTT.

This clonotype was seen many times. The chain joins TRBV2 to TRBJ2-3; D remains ambiguous. Trimming took off 3 bases at V and 2 bases at J, with 6 bases between the two ends. This CDR3 contains 13 residues. Germline CDR1 and CDR2: SNHLY and FYNNEI. Here the CDR3 DNA reads TGTGCCAGCAGTGAGGAAAACACAGATACGCAGTATTTT. This translates into CASSEENTDTQYF.

The V call is TRBV18, the J call TRBJ2-7; no reliable D call. The ends were cut back, 2 bases at V and 5 bases at J, with 7 bases in the middle. Germline-derived CDR1 and CDR2 are KGHSH and LQKENI. The CDR3 totals 12 residues. The CDR3 nucleotides are TGTGCCAGCTCACCAACGCGAAACGAGCAGTACTTC. Residues: CASSPTRNEQYF.

The chain links TRBV5-1 to TRBJ1-1, with unresolved D. The germline V gene has CDR1 SGHRS and CDR2 YFSETQ. The CDR3 is made up of 15 amino acids. V lost 4 bases and J lost 5, with 18 bases in between. This CDR3 is CASSAGTPTGTEAFF. The CDR3 region has the DNA TGCGCCAGCAGCGCAGGAACGCCCACGGGGACTGAAGCTTTCTTT.

J is TRBJ2-7 and V is TRBV9; D is tentatively TRBD1 or TRBD2 (6 bases each). V gave up 0 bases and J gave up 0 bases, with 10 bases separating them. Germline V gene lookup returns CDR1 SGDLS and CDR2 YYNGEE. The CDR3 runs 15 residues. In nucleotides, the CDR3 is TGTGCCAGCAGCGTAGAAGGGGGGATCTCCTACGAGCAGTACTTC. It specifies CASSVEGGISYEQYF.

This clonotype was counted between two and nine times. The chain uses TRBV5-4 and TRBJ2-3, with 9 positions matching TRBD1. CDR1 SGHNT and CDR2 YYREEE come from the germline V gene (reference sequence). Trimming took 0 bases from V and 4 from J; bases not matched to a gene: 3. The CDR3 sequence is 15 residues long. The DNA of the CDR3 is TGTGCCAGCAGCTTGGGACAGGGGGAAGCAGATACGCAGTATTTT. Translation: CASSLGQGEADTQYF.

This clonotype has more than one count but fewer than ten. The chain links TRBV14 to TRBJ2-5; D is undetermined. V lost 0 bases, J lost 3 bases, and 8 bases lay in between. There are 14 residues in the CDR3. Germline V CDR1 and CDR2: SGHDN, FVKESK. CDR3 sequence: CASSQDKGKETQYF. The CDR3 nucleotides read TGTGCCAGCAGCCAAGATAAAGGGAAAGAGACCCAGTACTTC.

This clonotype was seen more than once but under ten times. A much larger clone is a single base away; this may be a read error. The V and J genes are TRBV15 and TRBJ2-3; D is undetermined. This CDR3 is 13 amino acids long. CDR1 and CDR2 (germline): LNHNV, YYDKDF (reference sequence). In nucleotides, the CDR3 is TGTGCCACCAGTACGCCGAACACAGATACGCGGTATTTT. Protein sequence: CATSTPNTDTRYF.

This clonotype was seen more than once but under ten times. The chain recombines TRBV28 with TRBJ1-3; no firm D call. Germline loops: CDR1 MDHEN, CDR2 SYDVKM. The V and J ends lost 7 bases and 10 bases respectively, with 14 bases between them. The CDR3 consists of 12 residues. CDR3 residues: CASTPAVGTIYF. DNA for the CDR3: TGTGCCAGCACCCCCGCAGTCGGGACCATATATTTT. Together with reference TRBV28 and TRBJ1-3, the CDR3 gives the full variable domain: DVKVTQSSRYLVKRTGEKVFLECVQDMDHENMFWYRQDPGLGLRLIYFSYDVKMKEKGDIPEGYSVSREKKERFSLILESASTNQTSMYLCASTPAVGTIYFGEGSWLTVV.

The chain recombines TRBV9 with TRBJ2-1; TRBD1 matches 8 bases. The CDR3 has 15 residues. V was pared by 1 base and J by 3 bases, with 3 bases of the junction left unmatched. Looked up from germline, CDR1 is SGDLS and CDR2 is YYNGEE. The CDR3 protein is CASSVLQGGYNEQFF. CDR3 nucleotides: TGTGCCAGCAGCGTACTACAGGGGGGCTACAATGAGCAGTTCTTC.

This chain links TRBV30 with TRBJ2-7, with TRBD1 identical over 8 bases. The V and J ends lost 4 bases and 5 bases, in that order; junction bases with no gene match: 7. The CDR3 is 13 amino acids. Looked up from germline, CDR1 is GTSNPN and CDR2 is SVGIG (reference sequence). CDR3 residues: CAWNPDRDHEQYF. In DNA form, the CDR3 reads TGTGCCTGGAATCCGGACAGGGACCACGAGCAGTACTTC. Complete variable domain (other parts from reference TRBV30 and TRBJ2-7): SQTIHQWPATLVQPVGSPLSLECTVEGTSNPNLYWYRQAAGRGLQLLFYSVGIGQISSEVPQNLSASRPQDRQFILSSKKLLLSDSGFYLCAWNPDRDHEQYFGPGTRLTVT.

J is TRBJ2-1 and V is TRBV6-2 or TRBV6-3; 7 bases are a match to TRBD2. Germline-derived CDR1 and CDR2 are MNHEY and SVGEGT. J lost 3 bases, V lost 2 bases, and 4 bases had no gene match. The CDR3 consists of 15 residues. CDR3 protein: CASSYRGVGYNEQFF. Here the CDR3 DNA reads TGTGCCAGCAGTTACCGGGGGGTGGGCTACAATGAGCAGTTCTTC.

This clonotype was seen at least ten times. V is TRBV20-1 and J is TRBJ2-7; TRBD1 matches 8 bases. The CDR3 has 12 amino acids. The junction had 7 bases not matched to a gene; V was cut back by 6 bases and J by 6 bases. Germline lookup yields CDR1 DFQATT and CDR2 SNEGSKA (reference sequence). CDR3 sequence: CSASAGGGEQYF. CDR3 nucleotide sequence: TGCAGTGCAAGCGCAGGGGGCGGCGAGCAGTACTTC.

The J gene is TRBJ1-1, the V gene TRBV29-1; unclear D gene. This CDR3 has 13 residues. CDR1 SQVTM and CDR2 ANQGSEA come from the germline V gene. V was shortened by 0 bases and J by 3 bases, with 8 bases between the two germline ends. CDR3 coding DNA: TGCAGCGTTGAAGAGCCGGTGTACACTGAAGCTTTCTTT. Encoded protein: CSVEEPVYTEAFF.

This clonotype appeared a single time. A much larger clone is a single base away; this may be a read error. V is TRBV7-8 and J is TRBJ2-5; 9 nucleotides match TRBD1. Germline lookup yields CDR1 SGHVS and CDR2 FQNEAQ. The CDR3 contains 16 residues. Trimming took 4 bases from V and 11 from J; bases not matched to a gene: 17. The CDR3 loop is CASSSRTGEAYNGQYF. For the CDR3, the DNA is TGTGCCAGCAGCTCCCGGACAGGGGAAGCCTACAATGGGCAGTACTTC.

This clonotype turned up a few times. The CDR3 protein is CASSFRDDYEQYF. CDR3 in DNA: TGTGCCAGCTCTTTCCGGGACGACTACGAGCAGTACTTC. This rearrangement joins TRBV18 to TRBJ2-7; the D call may be TRBD1 or TRBD2 (5 bases each). Germline CDR1 and CDR2: KGHSH and LQKENI. This CDR3 contains 13 residues. V lost 6 bases and J 3 bases, leaving 12 bases between the germline ends. Supplemented by reference TRBV18 and TRBJ2-7, the full variable domain reads NAGVMQNPRHLVRRRGQEARLRCSPMKGHSHVYWYRQLPEEGLKFMVYLQKENIIDESGMPKERFSAEFPKEGPSILRIQQVVRGDSAAYFCASSFRDDYEQYFGPGTRLTVT.

This clonotype was found a few times. This chain connects TRBV27 to TRBJ2-5; TRBD2 matches at 7 bases. V gave up 5 bases and J gave up 3 bases; unmatched junction bases: 6. The germline CDR1 and CDR2 sequences are MNHEY and SMNVEV (reference sequence). The CDR3 is 14 residues long. Written as DNA, the CDR3 is TGTGCCAGCAGTCCCTGGGGGGGTGAAGAGACCCAGTACTTC. This gives the protein CASSPWGGEETQYF.

The table lists this clonotype with a few counts. V usage is TRBV4-3 and J usage is TRBJ2-1, with 8 bases identical to TRBD2. Germline CDR1 and CDR2: LGHNA and YSLEER. V trimming: 1 base; J trimming: 4 bases; junction bases outside the gene matches: 3. CDR3 size: 15 residues. CDR3 region: CASSQVREGYNEQFF. In DNA, the CDR3 is TGCGCCAGCAGCCAAGTCCGGGAGGGTTACAATGAGCAGTTCTTC.

This clonotype was seen only a few times. The chain recombines TRBV6-2 or TRBV6-3 with TRBJ2-5, with D possibly TRBD2 on 5 matching bases. V lost 2 bases and J 4 bases, leaving 20 bases between the germline ends. The CDR3 is made up of 17 amino acids. Looked up from germline, CDR1 is MNHEY and CDR2 is SVGEGT. The CDR3 bases are TGTGCCAGCAGTTACCTCCAGCGGAACCCTAGTCGAGAGACCCAGTACTTC. This translates into CASSYLQRNPSRETQYF.

This clonotype was seen only once. This could be a read error, since a much larger clone is one nucleotide away. The chain has TRBV10-3 and TRBJ2-4; 7 bases are a match to TRBD1. This CDR3 has 14 amino acids. Germline CDR1 is ENHRY and CDR2 is SYGVKD. V dropped 5 bases and J dropped 6; count of bases not matched to a gene: 7. CDR3 sequence reads: CAISRRQGSNIQYF. The CDR3 bases are TGTGCCATCAGTCGGAGACAGGGATCAAACATTCAGTACTTC.

The chain uses TRBV6-2 or TRBV6-3 and TRBJ2-7; 7 bases agree with TRBD1. The CDR3 has 15 residues. The V segment lost 2 bases and the J segment 5 bases; nucleotides outside the gene matches: 9. The germline V gene encodes CDR1 MNHEY and CDR2 SVGEGT. DNA for the CDR3: TGTGCCAGCAGTTACCAGGGACAGCCCACCCACGAGCAGTACTTC. Its protein is CASSYQGQPTHEQYF.

This clonotype has more than one count but fewer than ten. V usage is TRBV6-2 or TRBV6-3 and J usage is TRBJ2-4, with 8 bases fitting TRBD2. Germline values: CDR1 MNHEY, CDR2 SVGEGT. V lost 8 bases and J lost 0; bases outside the gene matches: 6. The CDR3 spans 15 residues. As DNA, the CDR3 is TGTGCCAGCCAGACGGGAGGGGGAGCCAAAAACATTCAGTACTTC. Its translation: CASQTGGGAKNIQYF.

The chain combines TRBV5-1 with TRBJ2-2; 12 nucleotides align to TRBD1. From germline, CDR1 is SGHRS and CDR2 YFSETQ. The CDR3 consists of 17 residues. V shed 1 base, J shed 2 bases, and the junction held 3 bases outside the gene matches. CDR3 DNA sequence: TGCGCCAGCAGCTTGCAGGGACAGGGGGCCAACACCGGGGAGCTGTTTTTT. This encodes CASSLQGQGANTGELFF. Drawing the rest from reference TRBV5-1 and TRBJ2-2, the complete variable domain is KAGVTQTPRYLIKTRGQQVTLSCSPISGHRSVSWYQQTPGQGLQFLFEYFSETQRNKGNFPGRFSGRQFSNSRSEMNVSTLELGDSALYLCASSLQGQGANTGELFFGEGSRLTVL.